There are a few counts of the clone carrying this TCR beta chain. Once RNA had been extracted, it was reverse transcribed into cDNA to act as the sequencing template. Sequencing was performed with immunoSEQ multiplex PCR; in TCRdb, only in-frame clones are kept and a portion is missing. The table shows more than 150,000 clones, with roughly three fifths occurring only once. Treatment indicated: oral pan-JAK inhibitor, 5-10 mg twice daily. Sorting from PBMCs produced CD4+ and CD8+ T cells. The data originate from a study of CD8+ T cells in alopecia areata. Study background: In an open-label trial, patients got 5 to 10 mg tofacitinib twice daily. Dosing spanned 6 to 18 months on tofacitinib, then 6 months off drug. Using the percentage of affected scalp area, treated patients' severity was scored.

Trimming removed 4 bases from V and 6 bases from J; junction bases left unmatched: 6. The CDR3 has 13 residues. The V gene's germline CDR1 is SGHRS and CDR2 YFSETQ. This clonotype was sampled from a human donor with alopecia areata. The sample in question was CD4+ T cells sorted from blood, obtained at week 4, from a patient treated with tofacitinib. The chain links TRBV5-1 to TRBJ2-7; 8 positions agree with TRBD2. The DNA of the CDR3 is TGCGCCAGCAGCCCAGACGGGGGGGGCGAGCAGTACTTC. Amino acids: CASSPDGGGEQYF.